The rows below give T cell receptor beta chains drawn from one sample of a study of early T cells in non-severe SARS-CoV-2 infection. Using its own MiXCR run on the 5' RACE reads, TCRdb lists one record per CDR3 protein. The sample consists of over 90,000 distinct CDR3 sequences, approximately 14% of them appearing once. The source material was whole blood. The receptors derive from an adult who was a healthcare worker with PCR-confirmed SARS-CoV-2 infection or an uninfected control (not recorded which). CDR3s include the opening cysteine and the closing phenylalanine or tryptophan. D genes are given only for firm matches. Clone size appears in some rows only: once, few, many, or a class for an expanded clone.

CDR3 | DNA | V | D | J | size
CASKTGESSYNEQFF | TGTGCCAGCAAAACGGGCGAGAGCTCCTACAATGAGCAGTTCTTC | TRBV28 | NA | TRBJ2-1 | few
CSALHARGTEAFF | TGCAGCGCCCTACACGCGAGGGGAACTGAAGCTTTCTTT | TRBV29-1 | NA | TRBJ1-1 | many
CASNRGNEKLFF | TGTGCCAGCAACAGGGGGAATGAAAAACTGTTTTTT | TRBV28 | TRBD1 | TRBJ1-4 | NA
CASSLYWDEQYF | TGTGCCAGCAGTTTATACTGGGACGAGCAGTACTTC | TRBV12-3/TRBV12-4 | NA | TRBJ2-7 | NA
CASSPGSTQFF | TGTGCCAGCAGCCCCGGGAGTACGCAGTTCTTC | TRBV11-1 | NA | TRBJ2-1 | few
CASSERLAEVTDTQYF | TGTGCCAGCAGTGAAAGACTAGCCGAAGTCACAGATACGCAGTATTTT | TRBV2 | TRBD2 | TRBJ2-3 | many
CASSSGTGNSPLHF | TGTGCCAGCAGCTCCGGGACTGGAAATTCACCCCTCCACTTT | TRBV7-6 | NA | TRBJ1-6 | few
CASPYNEQFF | TGTGCCAGCCCCTACAATGAGCAGTTCTTC | TRBV6-2/TRBV6-3 | NA | TRBJ2-1 | NA
CASSLSTGTRRDTQYF | TGCGCCAGCAGCCTGTCTACAGGGACACGGAGAGATACGCAGTATTTT | TRBV5-1 | NA | TRBJ2-3 | NA
CASSRAGSGNQPQHF | TGTGCCAGCAGCCGCGCAGGGTCGGGCAATCAGCCCCAGCATTTT | TRBV28 | NA | TRBJ1-5 | few
CASSLGFYEQYF | TGCGCCAGCAGCTTGGGCTTTTACGAGCAGTACTTC | TRBV5-1 | NA | TRBJ2-7 | many
CASSQQHTQYF | TGCGCCAGCAGTCAACAACATACGCAGTATTTT | TRBV23-1 | NA | TRBJ2-3 | NA
CSAREPPLATHEQYF | TGCAGTGCTAGAGAGCCCCCTCTAGCGACCCACGAGCAGTACTTC | TRBV20-1 | NA | TRBJ2-7 | NA
CAWKAASLPFNEQFF | TGTGCCTGGAAAGCAGCTAGCCTCCCGTTCAATGAGCAGTTCTTC | TRBV30 | NA | TRBJ2-1 | NA
CASSQDVSGNQPQHF | TGCGCCAGCAGCCAAGATGTATCGGGCAATCAGCCCCAGCATTTT | TRBV4-1 | NA | TRBJ1-5 | few
CASAGPAAPSYNEQFF | TGTGCCAGCGCGGGGCCAGCGGCACCCTCCTACAATGAGCAGTTCTTC | TRBV11-2 | NA | TRBJ2-1 | NA